The sequence of this T cell receptor beta chain was determined in a study of T cell responses to AZD1222 COVID-19 vaccine. The overall study: Doses given second, at about 4 or about 12 weeks, were pooled.

With regard to this clone: What it binds is not known.

General observations from the study: Epitopes outside B.1.351 and B.1.1.7 mutated regions reportedly drew nearly half of spike TCRs. Repertoire sampling was restricted to post-peak T cell response timepoints. There were vaccine-associated CD4 TCRs across spike, dominant at 160-218 and 743-854.

The CDR3 runs to 15 residues. V shed 0 bases and J shed 11 bases, with 16 bases lying between them. Germline CDR1 MNHEY, CDR2 SMNVEV (reference sequence). Repertoires were generated with immunoSEQ multiplex PCR, while TCRdb's copy carries only in-frame clones and drops some. Found here are 150,000 to 200,000 clones, 90% to 95% of them singletons; the top ten hold 7% to 9.5%. Specimen: peripheral blood, collected on day 0 of AZD1222 vaccination. The clonotype originates from an adult in good health. The chain has TRBV27 and TRBJ1-4; D may be TRBD1 (6 bases). The CDR3 sequence: CASSLSGHVVEKLFF. Written as DNA, the CDR3 is TGTGCCAGCAGTTTATCGGGACACGTTGTTGAGAAACTGTTTTTT.